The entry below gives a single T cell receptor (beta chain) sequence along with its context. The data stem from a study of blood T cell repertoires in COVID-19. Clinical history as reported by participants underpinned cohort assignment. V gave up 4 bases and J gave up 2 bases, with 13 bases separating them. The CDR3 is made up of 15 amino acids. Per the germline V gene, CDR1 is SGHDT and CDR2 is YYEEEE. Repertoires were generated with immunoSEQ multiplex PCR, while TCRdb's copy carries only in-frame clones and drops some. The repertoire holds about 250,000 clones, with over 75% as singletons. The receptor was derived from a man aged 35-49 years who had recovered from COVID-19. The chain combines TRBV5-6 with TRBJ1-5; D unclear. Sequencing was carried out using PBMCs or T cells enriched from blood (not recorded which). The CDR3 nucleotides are TGTGCCAGCAGCCCCTACGATGGGCGCAATCAGCCCCAGCATTTT. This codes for CASSPYDGRNQPQHF. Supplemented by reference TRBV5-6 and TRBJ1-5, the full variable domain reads DAGVTQSPTHLIKTRGQQVTLRCSPKSGHDTVSWYQQALGQGPQFIFQYYEEEERQRGNFPDRFSGHQFPNYSSELNVNALLLGDSALYLCASSPYDGRNQPQHFGDGTRLSIL.